Listed here is a single TCR beta chain. Antigen unknown. This entry is derived from a study of neoadjuvant anti-PD-1 for oral cavity cancer. Study-wide background: Non-progressing patients received a fourth nivolumab dose near day 43, then surgery on days 50-56. General study points: Each response group had just a few patients in TCR analyses.

Repertoires were generated with immunoSEQ multiplex PCR, while TCRdb's copy carries only in-frame clones and drops some. The table records approximately 7,200 clones, roughly 54% of them present only once. The CDR3 has 12 amino acids. Looked up from germline, CDR1 is SNHLY and CDR2 is FYNNEI. After removal of 5 bases from V and 13 bases from J, the junction contained 8 bases not matched to a gene. The material sequenced was tumor tissue, taken before nivolumab (anti-PD-1) treatment. This TCR was recovered from a person between 40 and 80 years old with oral cavity squamous cell carcinoma. This rearrangement joins TRBV2 to TRBJ1-2; 9 nucleotides line up with TRBD1. This chain's CDR3 is CASSFGTGFFTF. CDR3 coding DNA: TGTGCCAGCAGTTTCGGGACAGGGTTTTTCACCTTC. The variable domain in full, completed from reference TRBV2 and TRBJ1-2, reads EPEVTQTPSHQVTQMGQEVILRCVPISNHLYFYWYRQILGQKVEFLVSFYNNEISEKSEIFDDQFSVERPDGSNFTLKIRSTKLEDSAMYFCASSFGTGFFTFGSGTRLTVV.